This TCR beta chain comes out of a study of shared clonotypes between healthy human individuals (dated by TCRdb to the early 2020s). The study in broad terms: A couple of women and three men aged 18 to 49 years were included in the cohort. Each donor's leukapheresis produced roughly between about 0.85 and 10 billion PBMCs. To estimate repertoire size and how much clonotype sharing occurs between individuals, the study deeply sequenced the blood TCR repertoires of several healthy adults. To increase sequencing depth and limit assay-specific biases, different laboratories used diverse techniques to prepare libraries and sequence TCR repertoires. Per donor, three plates each were used for CD4 naive and CD4 memory, two for CD8 naive, and one for CD8 memory. Here is what the overall study found, with its caveats: Sampling was restricted to blood, and TCR repertoires in tissue are likely to differ from TCR repertoires in blood. The small number of donors limited the genetic and exposure-history diversity represented. Even with the large sequencing depth, rarefaction of the sorted-subset datasets indicated that sequencing was incomplete. Compared with non-shared clonotypes, clonotypes shared by all four sorted-subset donors had higher generation probabilities. Across four donors, approximately 5% of naive CD4, roughly 3.5% of naive CD8, 2.3% of memory CD4, and around 0.4% of memory CD8 clonotypes were shared. Pairwise subsampling led to the expectation that sequencing depth would affect the degree of clonotype sharing among donors. Larger estimated clonotype richness was generally found for naive subsets than for memory subsets.

CD8 naive samples were CD45RO-negative cells positively selected for CCR7, giving a CD45RA+CCR7+ population that excluded TemRA cells. The donors were healthy, HIV-negative adults with no recently reported acute infections or vaccinations. All donors were Caucasian adults living in Nashville, Tennessee, USA. Blood was obtained by leukapheresis, after which PBMCs were separated by Ficoll-Histopaque density gradient centrifugation and cryopreserved in liquid nitrogen vapor phase. Purity and quantity of every magnetically sorted T cell population were checked by analytical flow cytometry. Genomic DNA was isolated from each sorted fraction and quantified by UV absorbance on a Nanodrop 2000c. Using the deep immunoSEQ assay, multiplex PCR amplified TCR CDR3 regions from genomic DNA. Extracted genomic DNA from each cell subset was distributed evenly across all wells of several immunoSEQ 96-well plates, and each plate was treated as a replicate. Each replicate PCR for sorted subsets received roughly 200 ng genomic DNA, equal to about 30,000 T cell genomes. Purified libraries were measured with a Qubit 3.0 fluorometer, size-checked on a Bioanalyzer 2100, and measured again with the KAPA Library Quantification kit. Every immunoSEQ 96-well plate was sequenced on a dedicated single-read 150-cycle Illumina NextSeq 550 flow cell. Under the source paper's analysis protocol: Because the immunoSEQ output held only junctional sequences and lacked quality scores, the filtering could not match the filtering applied to full-length reads. To assign V/J genes and CDR3, sequences were annotated against IMGT germline references using PyIR, a Python wrapper for IgBLAST v1.9. Any read was removed if the V/J assignment was weak (E-value above 1e-6), the CDR3 was missing, or the read contained stop codons, out-of-frame junctions, or ambiguous translated residues. A V3J clonotype was defined by an identical inferred V gene, J gene, and CDR3 amino acid sequence. To compute the percentage overlap between repertoires, the number of shared unique clonotypes was divided by the size of the smaller repertoire. Three approaches were used to assess repertoire richness: RTK rarefaction, the Chao1 estimator, and Recon v2.1 estimates of unobserved clonotypes. Generation probabilities for all TCRbeta clonotypes obtained by the gDNA method from a handful of donors were computed using OLGA. Here the immuneACCESS table is served through TCRdb, limited to in-frame sequences with V and J called. Missing clones are a known gap in these copies; in checked studies unresolved V genes cover under half, and the rest lacks a known reason. V, J and clone size are taken as reported in that table, and D and trimming were inferred from the DNA itself. A total of about 2 million clones appear in this sample, about 95% of them only once. The leading ten clones occupy roughly 1% of the sample.

Based on the germline V gene, the CDR1 and CDR2 sequences are SGDLS and YYNGEE. The CDR3, cysteine through phenylalanine, is 17 amino acids long. Of the read, only the CDR3 DNA is kept; its 51 bases are in frame from base 1. The germline ends are 19 bases apart after V is trimmed by 1 base and J by 4 bases. This clone showed up just once. There is no known antigen for this receptor. Base qualities are not provided; no much larger clone lies one nucleotide away. Sequenced material: naive CD8+ T cells sorted from blood. Sample cell subset or site, as interpreted from the label and publication: CD45RA+CCR7+. This receptor chain uses TRBV9 and TRBJ2-3; the D segment is perhaps TRBD1 or TRBD2, each sharing 5 matched bases. The clonotype comes from a man aged 18 to 30 in good health. CDR3 region: CASSVSSFGTSADTQYF. The DNA sequence is given as TGTGCCAGCAGCGTAAGTTCCTTTGGGACGTCGGCAGATACGCAGTATTTT.